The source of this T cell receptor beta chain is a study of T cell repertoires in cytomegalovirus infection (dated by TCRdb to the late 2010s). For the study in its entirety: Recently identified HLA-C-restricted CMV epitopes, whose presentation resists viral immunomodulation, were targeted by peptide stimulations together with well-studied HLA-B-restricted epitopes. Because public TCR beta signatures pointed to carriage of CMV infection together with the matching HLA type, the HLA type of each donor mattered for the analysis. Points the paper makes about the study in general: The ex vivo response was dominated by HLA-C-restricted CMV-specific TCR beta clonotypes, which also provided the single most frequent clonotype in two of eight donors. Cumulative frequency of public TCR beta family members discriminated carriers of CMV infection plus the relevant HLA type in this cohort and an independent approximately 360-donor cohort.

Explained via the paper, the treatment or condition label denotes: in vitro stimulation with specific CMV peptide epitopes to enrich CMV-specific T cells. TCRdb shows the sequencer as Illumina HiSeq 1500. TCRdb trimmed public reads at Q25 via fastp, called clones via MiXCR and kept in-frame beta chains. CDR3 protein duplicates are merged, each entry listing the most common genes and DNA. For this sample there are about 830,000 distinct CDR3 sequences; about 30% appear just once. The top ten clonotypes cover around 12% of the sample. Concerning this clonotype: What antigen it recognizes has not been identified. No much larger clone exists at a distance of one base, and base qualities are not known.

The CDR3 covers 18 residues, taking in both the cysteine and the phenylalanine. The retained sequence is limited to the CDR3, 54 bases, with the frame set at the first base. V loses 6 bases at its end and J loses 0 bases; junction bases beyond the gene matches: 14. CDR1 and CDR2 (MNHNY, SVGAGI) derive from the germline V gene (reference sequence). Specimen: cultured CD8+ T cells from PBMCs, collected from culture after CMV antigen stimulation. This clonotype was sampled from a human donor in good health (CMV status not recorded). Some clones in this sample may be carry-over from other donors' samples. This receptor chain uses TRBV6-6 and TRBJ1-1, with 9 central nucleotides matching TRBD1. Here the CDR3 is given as CASRSRDRVGSMNTEAFF. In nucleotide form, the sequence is TGTGCCAGCAGGTCCAGGGACAGGGTTGGGAGTATGAACACTGAAGCTTTCTTT.